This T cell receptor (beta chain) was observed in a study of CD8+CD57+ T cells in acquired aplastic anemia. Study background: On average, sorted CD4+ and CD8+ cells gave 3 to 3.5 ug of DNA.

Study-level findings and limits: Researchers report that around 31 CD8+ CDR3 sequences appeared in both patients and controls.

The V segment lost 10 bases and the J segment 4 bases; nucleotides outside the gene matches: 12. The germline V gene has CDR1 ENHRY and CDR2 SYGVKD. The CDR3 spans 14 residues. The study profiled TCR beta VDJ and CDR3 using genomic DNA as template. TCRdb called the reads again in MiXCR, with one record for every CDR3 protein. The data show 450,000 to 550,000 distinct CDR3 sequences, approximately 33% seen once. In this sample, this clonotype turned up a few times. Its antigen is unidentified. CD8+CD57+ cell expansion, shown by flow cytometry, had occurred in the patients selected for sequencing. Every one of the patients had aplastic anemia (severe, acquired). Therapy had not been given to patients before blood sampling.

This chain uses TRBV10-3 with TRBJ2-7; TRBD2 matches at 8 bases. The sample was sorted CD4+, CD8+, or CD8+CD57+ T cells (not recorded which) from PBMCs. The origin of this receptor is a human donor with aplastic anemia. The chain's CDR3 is CASQFLREVYEQYF. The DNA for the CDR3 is TGTGCCAGCCAATTTTTGCGGGAGGTTTACGAGCAGTACTTC.